The 16 T cell receptor beta chains below all came from one sample that was sequenced in a study of graft-versus-host responses after intestinal transplantation. Produced via immunoSEQ multiplex PCR; TCRdb's table is partial and in-frame only. Of under 150,000 clones listed, roughly nine tenths were seen once; the top ten hold about 0.18%. For these TCRs, the target antigens are not known. The sequences come from unstimulated CD4+ T cells sorted from spleen or lymph node cells, collected before intestinal transplant. The receptors derive from a human donor who received an intestinal transplant.

This sequence joins TRBV11-2 and TRBJ1-1; TRBD1 agrees at 8 bases. Germline loops: CDR1 SGHAT, CDR2 FQNNGV. This CDR3 has 15 residues. The ends lost 4 bases at V and 4 bases at J; junction bases unmatched: 8. CDR3 nucleotides: TGTGCCAGCAGCTCCCGAGGCCAGGGGGCCACTGAAGCTTTCTTT. Amino acids: CASSSRGQGATEAFF.

The chain is built from TRBV5-1 and TRBJ2-3; D gene unclear. V was trimmed by 2 bases and J by 0 bases, leaving 7 bases between them. Germline CDR1 SGHRS, CDR2 YFSETQ. This CDR3 spans 14 amino acids. The CDR3 DNA is TGCGCCAGCAGCTTACTCCCTAGCACAGATACGCAGTATTTT. Translated: CASSLLPSTDTQYF. The variable domain in full, with the rest retrieved from reference TRBV5-1 and TRBJ2-3, is KAGVTQTPRYLIKTRGQQVTLSCSPISGHRSVSWYQQTPGQGLQFLFEYFSETQRNKGNFPGRFSGRQFSNSRSEMNVSTLELGDSALYLCASSLLPSTDTQYFGPGTRLTVL.

The V call is TRBV11-1, the J call TRBJ2-1, with D perhaps TRBD1 (8 bases). The CDR3 length is 14 residues. Trimming removed 0 bases from V and 15 bases from J, with 18 bases in between. Germline CDR1 and CDR2: SGHAT and FQDESV (reference sequence). CDR3 nucleotides: TGTGCCAGCAGCTTAGCGGGGGAGGGGACAGGAGGGTTCTTC. Protein: CASSLAGEGTGGFF.

The chain is built from TRBV27 and TRBJ2-7, with 13 bases matching TRBD2. The CDR3 runs 13 residues. Germline V lookup: CDR1 MNHEY, CDR2 SMNVEV (reference sequence). After removal of 6 bases from V and 5 bases from J, the junction contained 1 base not matched to a gene. This CDR3 is CASRGTSGNEQYF. As DNA, the CDR3 is TGTGCCAGCAGAGGGACTAGCGGGAACGAGCAGTACTTC.

Notes on this clone: The identical CDR3 is also encoded by other nucleotide sequences in the sample. The V call is TRBV18, the J call TRBJ2-7; tentative D call: TRBD1 (5 bases). This CDR3 has 15 amino acids. V lost 2 bases and J 0 bases, leaving 11 bases between the germline ends. Germline loops: CDR1 KGHSH, CDR2 LQKENI. The CDR3 nucleotides read TGTGCCAGCTCACCAGGTAGGGGAAGCTCCTACGAGCAGTACTTC. Its translation is CASSPGRGSSYEQYF.

J is TRBJ2-1 and V is TRBV5-1; TRBD2 aligns across 9 bases. Trimming took 4 bases from V and 6 from J; bases not matched to a gene: 5. This CDR3 is 14 amino acids long. Germline assignment: CDR1 SGHRS and CDR2 YFSETQ. The CDR3 bases are TGCGCCAGCAGCGATCAACTAGCGGGCAATGAGCAGTTCTTC. As protein: CASSDQLAGNEQFF.

The genes are TRBV25-1 and TRBJ2-7; TRBD2 matches 7 bases. Germline lookup yields CDR1 MGHDK and CDR2 SYGVNS. The length of the CDR3 is 13 residues. Trimming took 8 bases from V and 3 from J; bases not matched to a gene: 7. The CDR3 coding sequence is TGTGCCAGCTCTGCTAGCGGCCACTACGAGCAGTACTTC. This translates into CASSASGHYEQYF.

The genes are TRBV11-2 and TRBJ2-7; 7 nucleotides line up with TRBD1. The CDR3 length is 14 residues. After removal of 5 bases from V and 4 bases from J, the junction contained 8 bases not matched to a gene. CDR1 SGHAT and CDR2 FQNNGV come from the germline V gene. As DNA, the CDR3 is TGTGCCAGCAGCAAGACAGGGAATGAGTACGAGCAGTACTTC. Translation gives CASSKTGNEYEQYF.

This chain connects TRBV19 to TRBJ2-4; TRBD1 aligns across 9 bases. With 6 bases clipped from V and 7 bases from J, the junction kept 4 bases outside the gene matches. Looked up from germline, CDR1 is LNHDA and CDR2 is SQIVND (reference sequence). The CDR3 runs 13 residues. The CDR3 DNA reads as TGTGCCAGTAGGAGGACAGGGGTTAACATTCAGTACTTC. This encodes CASRRTGVNIQYF.

The chain links TRBV27 to TRBJ2-7; 9 bases fit TRBD1. There are 17 residues in the CDR3. Trimming took 4 bases from V and 0 from J; bases not matched to a gene: 10. Germline lookup yields CDR1 MNHEY and CDR2 SMNVEV (reference sequence). The CDR3 DNA follows: TGTGCCAGCAGTTCGAGGGGACAGGGTTACAGCTCCTACGAGCAGTACTTC. Translated: CASSSRGQGYSSYEQYF.

The DNA for the CDR3 is TGTGCCAGCAGCTTGGGACAGCTTTTTAACTATGGCTACACCTTC. Residues: CASSLGQLFNYGYTF. This rearrangement joins TRBV5-6 to TRBJ1-2; a possible D gene is TRBD1 (5 bases). V was clipped by 0 bases and J by 1 base, with 10 bases between them. This CDR3 spans 15 amino acids. Germline V CDR1 and CDR2: SGHDT, YYEEEE.

This rearrangement joins TRBV4-2 to TRBJ2-7; 9 bases match TRBD2. The CDR3 is made up of 16 amino acids. V was pared by 0 bases and J by 8 bases, with 11 bases of the junction left unmatched. Looked up from germline, CDR1 is LGHNA and CDR2 is YNFKEQ. This chain's CDR3 is CASSQESTSGSGKQYF. The CDR3 bases are TGTGCCAGCAGCCAAGAGTCAACTAGCGGGTCTGGCAAGCAGTACTTC.

The CDR3 DNA follows: TGTGCCAGCTCACCTGGCAGCGGGGGACCCCTCCACTTT. This codes for CASSPGSGGPLHF. The V gene is TRBV18, the J gene TRBJ1-6; weak D call: TRBD1 (5 bases). CDR3 length: 13 residues. V was clipped by 3 bases and J by 12 bases, with 12 bases between them. The V gene's germline CDR1 is KGHSH and CDR2 LQKENI.

CDR3 region: CASRHQGVVTDTQYF. CDR3 nucleotide sequence: TGTGCCAGCAGGCATCAGGGGGTGGTGACAGATACGCAGTATTTT. The rearrangement joins TRBV6-6 to TRBJ2-3, with 7 bases that match TRBD1. J gave up 3 bases and V 6 bases, and 9 bases lay outside the gene matches. The CDR3 sequence is 15 residues long. CDR1 is MNHNY and CDR2 is SVGAGI in the germline V gene (reference sequence).

The chain uses TRBV5-4 and TRBJ2-7, with 11 bases aligning to TRBD2. Germline CDR1 is SGHNT and CDR2 is YYREEE (reference sequence). Trimming took 4 bases from V and 3 from J; bases not matched to a gene: 9. The CDR3 has 16 amino acids. CDR3 coding DNA: TGTGCCAGCAGCCCCACCAGGGGACTAGCGGACTACGAGCAGTACTTC. Translation: CASSPTRGLADYEQYF.

The genes are TRBV7-6 and TRBJ2-5; 7 positions agree with TRBD2. CDR1 is SGHVS, CDR2 FNYEAQ, per germline. V lost 0 bases and J lost 4; bases outside the gene matches: 11. This CDR3 has 17 amino acids. CDR3 protein: CASSLAGRTRRGETQYF. In DNA, the CDR3 is TGTGCCAGCAGCTTAGCGGGGAGGACTAGGCGGGGAGAGACCCAGTACTTC.